The TCR beta chain described here comes from a study of T cell changes during pregnancy in multiple sclerosis. V was trimmed by 4 bases and J by 0 bases, leaving 10 bases between them. The CDR3 totals 15 residues. The germline gives CDR1 SNHLY, CDR2 FYNNEI. This table comes from immunoSEQ multiplex PCR, and its TCRdb copy is limited to in-frame clones, with some not included. The data contain about 49,000 clones, roughly 92% of them seen just once; the ten biggest clones take up approximately 0.4%. Sample: CD4+ T cells from peripheral blood mononuclear cells, taken in the second trimester of pregnancy. The V call is TRBV2, the J call TRBJ1-5; no firm D call. This TCR came from a female donor in good health, enrolled as a control in a pregnancy study. Here the CDR3 reads CASSVTPYSNQPQHF. The CDR3 DNA reads TGTGCCAGCAGTGTGACACCCTATAGCAATCAGCCCCAGCATTTT.